The next 18 T cell receptor beta chains were all read from a single sample in a study of monozygotic twins with inflammatory bowel disease (dated by TCRdb to about 2019). Library prep was done by 5' RACE. For sequencing, an Illumina HiSeq 2500 was employed. TCRdb reprocessed the reads into one record per CDR3 protein sequence, lacking DNA. The sample's clone listing holds about 450,000 distinct CDR3 sequences. The ten largest account for about 2.4% of the sample. Sample: blood. These receptor sequences come from a human donor with ulcerative colitis or Crohn's disease, or a healthy co-twin of an affected twin (not recorded which).

The chain couples TRBV4-1 to TRBJ2-7. From germline, CDR1 is MGHRA and CDR2 YSYEKL. The CDR3 has 13 residues. This CDR3 is CASSLTADYEQYF.

CDR3 region: CASSQDLRPPQHF. V usage is TRBV4-2 and J usage is TRBJ1-5. Germline CDR1 is LGHNA and CDR2 is YNFKEQ. The CDR3 runs to 13 residues.

The V and J genes are TRBV20-1 and TRBJ1-6; TCRdb's D gene call, TRBD1, goes unchecked for lack of DNA. The germline V gene has CDR1 DFQATT and CDR2 SNEGSKA (reference sequence). The CDR3 is made up of 13 amino acids. The CDR3 loop reads CSTKQGHNSPLHF.

The CDR3 protein is CASSPNRAGETQYF. This sequence joins TRBV7-9 and TRBJ2-5; the TCRdb call, TRBD1, lacks DNA for checking. The CDR3 extends over 14 amino acids. Germline CDR1 and CDR2: SEHNR and FQNEAQ (reference sequence).

The rearrangement links TRBV7-6 to TRBJ2-3; TCRdb selects TRBD1, and the lack of DNA leaves this call unchecked. The CDR3 totals 16 residues. Per the germline V gene, CDR1 is SGHVS and CDR2 is FNYEAQ. The CDR3 reads CASSLRGVGSTDTQYF.

The rearrangement links TRBV18 to TRBJ1-2; TCRdb outputs TRBD1, but without DNA this stays unchecked. Germline V lookup: CDR1 KGHSH, CDR2 LQKENI. The CDR3 extends over 11 amino acids. CDR3 loop: CASSPMSDSPF. Full variable domain (remainder filled in from reference TRBV18 and TRBJ1-2): NAGVMQNPRHLVRRRGQEARLRCSPMKGHSHVYWYRQLPEEGLKFMVYLQKENIIDESGMPKERFSAEFPKEGPSILRIQQVVRGDSAAYFCASSPMSDSPFGSGTRLTVV.

The chain uses TRBV11-2 and TRBJ2-2. Germline assignment: CDR1 SGHAT and CDR2 FQNNGV. The CDR3 is 13 amino acids. CDR3 region: CASSFQNTGELFF.

J is TRBJ2-2 and V is TRBV9; the D call from TCRdb, TRBD1, cannot be confirmed without DNA. The CDR3 length is 15 residues. The germline gives CDR1 SGDLS, CDR2 YYNGEE. The CDR3 reads CASSEGPEGNGELFF.

V gene TRBV19 combines with J gene TRBJ2-1; TCRdb's D gene call, TRBD1, goes unchecked for lack of DNA. The CDR3 runs 16 residues. Germline CDR1 and CDR2: LNHDA and SQIVND (reference sequence). CDR3 loop: CASSIVPGSSYNEQFF.

The chain uses TRBV20-1 and TRBJ2-1. Looked up from germline, CDR1 is DFQATT and CDR2 is SNEGSKA (reference sequence). The CDR3 runs 16 residues. The CDR3 loop is CSASPRPKSSYNEQFF.

This sequence joins TRBV6-1 and TRBJ2-7; the D call of TRBD1 rests on TCRdb alone, since no DNA is present to check it. The CDR3 loop spans 16 amino acids. Germline V gene data show CDR1 as MNHNS and CDR2 as SASEGT. CDR3: CASSPGTGGDDYEQYF.

CDR3: CASSDRVSTDTQYF. The rearrangement joins TRBV6-6 to TRBJ2-3; TCRdb outputs TRBD1, but without DNA this stays unchecked. The CDR3 sequence is 14 residues long. Germline V lookup: CDR1 MNHNY, CDR2 SVGAGI (reference sequence).

The chain links TRBV12-3 or TRBV12-4 to TRBJ2-7; TCRdb's D gene call, TRBD1, goes unchecked for lack of DNA. The CDR3 covers 14 residues. The CDR3 is CASSLEQGRYEQYF.

The chain carries TRBV16 and TRBJ1-1; TCRdb's D call of TRBD1 is untestable without DNA. The CDR3 sequence is 19 residues long. CDR1 is KGHSY, CDR2 FQNENV, per germline. The CDR3 here is CASSPKVRGTGGVNTEAFF.

This chain joins TRBV29-1 and TRBJ1-1. Looked up from germline, CDR1 is SQVTM and CDR2 is ANQGSEA. The CDR3 length is 12 residues. CDR3 loop: CSVVVGNTEAFF.

The chain is built from TRBV28 and TRBJ1-1; lacking DNA, the TRBD1 call made by TCRdb goes unchecked. CDR1 is MDHEN and CDR2 is SYDVKM in the germline V gene. This CDR3 is 15 amino acids long. The CDR3 spells CASSPSAQGAPEAFF.

V is TRBV20-1 and J is TRBJ2-4. CDR3 size: 13 residues. CDR1 and CDR2 from the germline V gene are DFQATT and SNEGSKA (reference sequence). Here the CDR3 reads CSARGQVVDIQYF.

J is TRBJ1-4 and V is TRBV5-1; the TRBD1 assignment by TCRdb is unverifiable without DNA. Germline CDR1 is SGHRS and CDR2 is YFSETQ. CDR3 size: 17 residues. The chain's CDR3 is CASSLGPGGKANEKLFF.